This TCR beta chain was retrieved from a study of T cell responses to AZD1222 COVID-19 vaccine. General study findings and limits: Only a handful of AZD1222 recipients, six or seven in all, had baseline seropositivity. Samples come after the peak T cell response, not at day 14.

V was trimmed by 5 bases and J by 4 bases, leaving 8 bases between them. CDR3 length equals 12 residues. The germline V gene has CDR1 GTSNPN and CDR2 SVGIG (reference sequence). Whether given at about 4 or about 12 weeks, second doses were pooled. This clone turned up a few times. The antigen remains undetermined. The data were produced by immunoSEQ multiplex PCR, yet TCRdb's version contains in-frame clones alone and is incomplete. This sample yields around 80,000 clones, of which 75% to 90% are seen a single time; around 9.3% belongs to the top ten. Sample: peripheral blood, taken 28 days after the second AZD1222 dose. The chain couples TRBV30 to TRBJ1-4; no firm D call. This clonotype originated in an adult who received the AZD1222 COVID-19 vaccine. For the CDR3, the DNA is TGTGCCTGGGCAGTAGATAATGAAAAACTGTTTTTT. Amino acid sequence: CAWAVDNEKLFF.